A selection of T cell receptor beta chains follows, all from one sample in a study of technical replicates of blood from a few donors. This table comes from immunoSEQ multiplex PCR, and its TCRdb copy is limited to in-frame clones, with some not included. Among about 70,000 clones listed, roughly 96% were seen once. The source material was T cells isolated from PBMCs. These receptors all come from a human donor in good health. Each CDR3 is given with its conserved first and last residue. D genes are given only for firm matches. Size is omitted from some rows. Given values are once, few, many or a class for expanded clones.

CDR3nt,CDR3aa,v_gene,d_gene,abundance,len,j_gene
TGTGCCAGTAGTACCGAAGAGACCCAGTACTTC,CASSTEETQYF,TRBV19,.,.,11,TRBJ2-5
TGTGCCAGCAGCCAAGAACGAGGGGGCAAGGCCAACGTCCTGACTTTC,CASSQERGGKANVLTF,TRBV4-2,TRBD1,.,16,TRBJ2-6
TGTGCCAGCAGTGTAGGGACAGGGGCGAACACTGAAGCTTTCTTT,CASSVGTGANTEAFF,TRBV25-1,TRBD1,.,15,TRBJ1-1
TGTGCCAGCAGCTTAGGAGGGGGAGAACATCAGCCCCAGCATTTT,CASSLGGGEHQPQHF,TRBV7-6,.,.,15,TRBJ1-5
TGTGCTAGCAGCTTATACGTTCAGGGACCGCAGGCGGGGAATTCACCCCTCCACTTT,CASSLYVQGPQAGNSPLHF,TRBV7-7,.,.,19,TRBJ1-6
TGCGCCAGCAGCTTGGCGGCGGGAGGGGACAATGAGCAGTTCTTC,CASSLAAGGDNEQFF,TRBV5-1,TRBD2,.,15,TRBJ2-1
TGTGCCAGCAGCACTGGGACAGAGTACCTTTCACCCCTCCACTTT,CASSTGTEYLSPLHF,TRBV7-9,TRBD1,.,15,TRBJ1-6
TGTGCCAGCAGTAAGGGACAGAACAATGAGCAGTTCTTC,CASSKGQNNEQFF,TRBV27,TRBD1,.,13,TRBJ2-1
TGTGCCAGCACACCCGATCTGAGCTTGTTGGACGAGCAGTACTTC,CASTPDLSLLDEQYF,TRBV5-6,.,.,15,TRBJ2-7
TGTGCCAGCAGCTTATCGGGATACTCCTCCTACGAGCAGTACTTC,CASSLSGYSSYEQYF,TRBV7-8,.,.,15,TRBJ2-7
TGTGCCAGCAGTGACTCGTCGGGGGAAGCTTTCTTT,CASSDSSGEAFF,TRBV6-4,.,.,12,TRBJ1-1
TGTGCCAGCAGCCTCAGGATGAACACTGAAGCTTTCTTT,CASSLRMNTEAFF,TRBV7-3,.,.,13,TRBJ1-1
TGTGCCAGCAGCGCGTCCCAAGAGACCCAGTACTTC,CASSASQETQYF,TRBV9,.,.,12,TRBJ2-5
TGTGCCAGCAGCCCACAATCTGAAGCTTTCTTT,CASSPQSEAFF,TRBV11-3,.,.,11,TRBJ1-1
TGTGCCAGCAGTTACTACGTCGGATCCTACGAGCAGTACTTC,CASSYYVGSYEQYF,TRBV11-2,.,.,14,TRBJ2-7
TGTGCCAGCAGTTTACTAAGCTATGGCTACACCTTC,CASSLLSYGYTF,TRBV28,.,.,12,TRBJ1-2
TGTGCCAGCAGCTCCTTACTGTACGAGCAGTACTTC,CASSSLLYEQYF,TRBV11-3,.,.,12,TRBJ2-7
TGTGCCAGCAGCCCAAGACTATACAATGAGCAGTTCTTC,CASSPRLYNEQFF,TRBV13,.,.,13,TRBJ2-1
TGTGCCCGTAATACAGGGGGCCGGCATTTT,CARNTGGRHF,TRBV19,TRBD1,few,10,TRBJ1-5
TGTGCCAGCAGCTCGAGAGGCGGTACCTACGAGCAGTACTTC,CASSSRGGTYEQYF,TRBV6-1,.,.,14,TRBJ2-7
TGTGCCAGCAGCTTAGGAGCGAACACTGAAGCTTTCTTT,CASSLGANTEAFF,TRBV11-2,.,.,13,TRBJ1-1
TGTGCCAGCAGTCTGACAGGGGCGGGCACTGAAGCTTTCTTT,CASSLTGAGTEAFF,TRBV5-6,TRBD1,.,14,TRBJ1-1
TGTGCCAGCAGCCGGAGCAGGGGAGAGACCCAGTACTTC,CASSRSRGETQYF,TRBV6-1,.,.,13,TRBJ2-5
TGTGCCAGCAGCGTGATAAGGGGAAACACTGAAGCTTTCTTT,CASSVIRGNTEAFF,TRBV2,.,.,14,TRBJ1-1